This T cell receptor (beta chain) stems from a study of blood T cells in healthy people across ages. A second PCR of roughly 7 to 11 cycles used a sample-barcoded 5' primer and a J-beta primer mix. Carrying 12 random nucleotides, a template-switch adaptor labeled each individual cDNA molecule. TCRdb redid the calling of the 5' RACE reads with MiXCR, one entry per CDR3 protein. The table has more than 1,000,000 distinct CDR3 sequences, about 23% seen once. Donors were systemically healthy Caucasian individuals from Russia aged 6 to 90 years. Total RNA amounts of at least 5 micrograms were extracted per sample. The same sample was also studied in work on T cells of mothers and their children. That publication notes: Related mother-child pairs shared slightly more overlap than unrelated pairs, but the difference was non-significant.

Sequencing input: blood. The TCR was taken from a girl aged 2 to 10 in good health.

CDR3 DNA: TGTGCCAGCAGCGTAGAAAGAGACAGGGGAGAGACCCAGTACTTC. Translation: CASSVERDRGETQYF. The V gene is TRBV9, the J gene TRBJ2-5; TRBD1 agrees at 8 bases. The CDR3 consists of 15 residues. The V and J ends lost 0 bases and 4 bases, in that order; junction bases with no gene match: 5. In germline, CDR1 is SGDLS, CDR2 YYNGEE.